One and the same sample provided the 10 T cell receptor beta chains below, sequenced in a study of radiotherapy plus CTLA-4 blockade in lung cancer. The table came from immunoSEQ multiplex PCR; TCRdb's copy has only in-frame clones and leaves some out. The sample has tens of thousands of clones; about four fifths are singletons. The material was peripheral blood, obtained from a patient treated with radiotherapy plus ipilimumab. These receptors all stem from a human donor with non-small cell lung cancer that progressed on radiotherapy plus ipilimumab.

The rearrangement joins TRBV11-2 to TRBJ2-7; D is possibly TRBD1 (6 bases). Germline V gene sequence: CDR1 SGHAT, CDR2 FQNNGV. V was clipped by 1 base and J by 4 bases, with 14 bases between them. CDR3 length: 15 amino acids. CDR3 in amino acids: CASSLGAGESYEQYF. The DNA of the CDR3 is TGTGCCAGCAGCTTAGGCGCAGGGGAGTCGTACGAGCAGTACTTC.

This chain joins TRBV28 and TRBJ1-2; D is unresolved. The germline V and J ends were trimmed by 6 bases and 6 bases, with 8 bases remaining between them. The CDR3 extends over 11 amino acids. From germline, CDR1 is MDHEN and CDR2 SYDVKM. The CDR3 coding sequence is TGTGCCAGCAGGCACAGTCATGGCTACACCTTC. Protein product: CASRHSHGYTF.

The chain has TRBV7-3 and TRBJ2-2; the D is unclear. V lost 1 base, J lost 4 bases, and 7 bases lay in between. CDR1 and CDR2 from the germline V gene are SGHTA and FQGTGA. This CDR3 spans 14 amino acids. This CDR3 is CASSLMVSTGELFF. The CDR3 region has the DNA TGTGCCAGCAGCTTAATGGTTTCCACCGGGGAGCTGTTTTTT.

The chain carries TRBV7-2 and TRBJ1-3; unclear D gene. Germline CDR1 reads SGHTA; CDR2 reads FQGNSA. The CDR3 covers 16 residues. V was clipped by 4 bases and J by 0 bases, with 13 bases between them. CDR3: CASSSRTVDSGNTIYF. Here the CDR3 DNA reads TGTGCCAGCAGCTCGAGGACGGTCGACTCTGGAAACACCATATATTTT.

This chain uses TRBV6-4 with TRBJ1-2, with 10 bases identical to TRBD1. The length of the CDR3 is 15 residues. With V trimmed by 5 bases and J by 5 bases, 8 bases remained unmatched. Germline V CDR1 and CDR2: MRHNA, SNTAGT. The DNA for the CDR3 is TGTGCCAGCAGTCCGGGACAGGGGCGGAATTATGGCTACACCTTC. As protein: CASSPGQGRNYGYTF.

V gene TRBV5-5 combines with J gene TRBJ2-2; D may correspond to TRBD1 or TRBD2 (5 bases each). V lost 0 bases, J lost 6 bases, and 12 bases lay in between. Germline V lookup: CDR1 SGHKS, CDR2 YYEKEE (reference sequence). The CDR3 loop spans 15 amino acids. The DNA for the CDR3 is TGTGCCAGCAGCTTGGCAGGGAACGGGGCCGGGGAGCTGTTTTTT. Its protein product is CASSLAGNGAGELFF.

The chain employs TRBV28 and TRBJ1-3; D not resolved. Trimming shortened V by 2 bases and J by 1 base, and 9 bases separated the two germline ends. Germline V gives CDR1 MDHEN, CDR2 SYDVKM. CDR3 size: 15 residues. The CDR3 region has the DNA TGTGCCAGCAGTTTACTGGACGATTCTGGAAACACCATATATTTT. It encodes CASSLLDDSGNTIYF.

The chain uses TRBV7-2 and TRBJ1-3; D unclear. Germline V gene data show CDR1 as SGHTA and CDR2 as FQGNSA. The length of the CDR3 is 16 residues. V gave up 1 base and J gave up 0 bases, with 10 bases separating them. The CDR3 protein is CASSLGPLSSGNTIYF. For the CDR3, the DNA is TGTGCCAGCAGCTTAGGGCCGCTGAGCTCTGGAAACACCATATATTTT.

This chain links TRBV2 with TRBJ2-1; 7 bases line up with TRBD1. Germline lookup yields CDR1 SNHLY and CDR2 FYNNEI. V was clipped by 4 bases and J by 6 bases; unmatched bases: 15. This CDR3 is built from 17 residues. The CDR3 DNA reads as TGTGCCAGCAGTGTAAGGAAGGGGGCTGGGGTACGCAATGAGCAGTTCTTC. Protein product: CASSVRKGAGVRNEQFF.

The rearrangement uses TRBV7-2 and TRBJ2-2; 12 positions agree with TRBD2. Germline V gene lookup returns CDR1 SGHTA and CDR2 FQGNSA. This CDR3 comprises 15 residues. The V segment lost 5 bases and the J segment 7 bases; nucleotides outside the gene matches: 5. DNA for the CDR3: TGTGCCAGCAGCGATTGGACTAGCGGGGACGGGGAGCTGTTTTTT. Translated, it gives CASSDWTSGDGELFF. The full variable domain, in which reference TRBV7-2 and TRBJ2-2 provide the parts outside the CDR3, is GAGVSQSPSNKVTEKGKDVELRCDPISGHTALYWYRQSLGQGLEFLIYFQGNSAPDKSGLPSDRFSAERTGGSVSTLTIQRTQQEDSAVYLCASSDWTSGDGELFFGEGSRLTVL.